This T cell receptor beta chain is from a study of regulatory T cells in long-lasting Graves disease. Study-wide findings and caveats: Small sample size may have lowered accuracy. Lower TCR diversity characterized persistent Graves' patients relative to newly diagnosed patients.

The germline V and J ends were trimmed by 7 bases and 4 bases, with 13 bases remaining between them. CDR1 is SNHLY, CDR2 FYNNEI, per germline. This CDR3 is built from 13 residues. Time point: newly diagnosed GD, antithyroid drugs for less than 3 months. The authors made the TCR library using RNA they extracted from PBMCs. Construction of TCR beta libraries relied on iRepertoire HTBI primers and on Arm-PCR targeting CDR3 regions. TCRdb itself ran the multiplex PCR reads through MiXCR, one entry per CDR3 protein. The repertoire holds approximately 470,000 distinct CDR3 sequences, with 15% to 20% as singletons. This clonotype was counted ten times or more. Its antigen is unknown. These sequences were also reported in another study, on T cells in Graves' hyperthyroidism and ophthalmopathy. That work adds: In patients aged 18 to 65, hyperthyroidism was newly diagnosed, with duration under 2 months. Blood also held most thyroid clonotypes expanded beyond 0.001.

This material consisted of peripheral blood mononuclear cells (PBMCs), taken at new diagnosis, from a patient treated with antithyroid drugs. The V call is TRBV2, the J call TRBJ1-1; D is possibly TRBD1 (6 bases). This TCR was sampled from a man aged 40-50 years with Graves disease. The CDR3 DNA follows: TGTGCCAGCAAGGACAGCCGGCGCACTGAAGCTTTCTTT. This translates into CASKDSRRTEAFF. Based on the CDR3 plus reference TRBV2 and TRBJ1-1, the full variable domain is EPEVTQTPSHQVTQMGQEVILRCVPISNHLYFYWYRQILGQKVEFLVSFYNNEISEKSEIFDDQFSVERPDGSNFTLKIRSTKLEDSAMYFCASKDSRRTEAFFGQGTRLTVV.